This TCR beta chain was observed in a study of T cells after somatic rescue of genetic block. J gave up 6 bases and V 0 bases, and 6 bases lay outside the gene matches. From germline, CDR1 is MGHRA and CDR2 YSYEKL. The CDR3 runs 16 residues. Using immunoSEQ multiplex PCR, the repertoire was profiled, and TCRdb retains in-frame clones only, with some absent. The data hold tens of thousands of clones, with 80% to 95% observed a single time. This receptor was identified in a man aged 35-49 years. Sequencing input: peripheral blood mononuclear cells (PBMCs). V gene TRBV4-1 combines with J gene TRBJ2-1; 9 nucleotides match TRBD2. CDR3 residues: CASSQESGTSRNEQFF. The CDR3, as DNA: TGCGCCAGCAGCCAAGAGTCTGGGACTAGCCGCAATGAGCAGTTCTTC.